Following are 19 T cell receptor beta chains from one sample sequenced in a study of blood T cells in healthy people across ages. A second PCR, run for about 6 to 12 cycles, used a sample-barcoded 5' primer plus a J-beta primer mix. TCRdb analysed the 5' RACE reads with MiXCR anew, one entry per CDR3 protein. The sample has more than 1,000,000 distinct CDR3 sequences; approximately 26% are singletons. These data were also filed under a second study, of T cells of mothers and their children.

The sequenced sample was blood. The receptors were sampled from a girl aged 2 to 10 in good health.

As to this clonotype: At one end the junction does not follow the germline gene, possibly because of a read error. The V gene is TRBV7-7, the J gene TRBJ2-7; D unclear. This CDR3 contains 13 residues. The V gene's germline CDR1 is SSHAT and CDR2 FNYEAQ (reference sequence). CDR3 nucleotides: TGTGCTAGCAGCCGTGAGAGCTCCTACGAGCAGTACTTC. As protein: CASSRESSYEQYF.

CDR3 nucleotides: TGCAGTGCTAGTGTACTAGCGGGGGGAGATACGCAGTATTTT. It translates to CSASVLAGGDTQYF. J is TRBJ2-3 and V is TRBV20-1; 12 bases line up with TRBD2. Germline V gene data show CDR1 as DFQATT and CDR2 as SNEGSKA (reference sequence). V shed 3 bases, J shed 5 bases, and the junction held 3 bases outside the gene matches. This CDR3 is 14 amino acids long.

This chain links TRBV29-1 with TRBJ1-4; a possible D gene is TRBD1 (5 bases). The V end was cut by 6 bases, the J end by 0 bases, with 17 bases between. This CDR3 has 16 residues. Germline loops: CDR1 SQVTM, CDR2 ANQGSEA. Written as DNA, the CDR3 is TGCAGCGTCCTTGGGGGAGTTGGAACAACTAATGAAAAACTGTTTTTT. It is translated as CSVLGGVGTTNEKLFF.

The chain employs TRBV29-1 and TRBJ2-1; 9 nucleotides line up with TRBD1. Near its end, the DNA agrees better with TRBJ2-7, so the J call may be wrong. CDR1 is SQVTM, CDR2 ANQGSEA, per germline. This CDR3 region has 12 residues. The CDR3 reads CSVGTGDLEQYF. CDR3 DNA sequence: TGCAGCGTTGGGACAGGGGACCTTGAGCAGTACTTC.

CDR3 sequence reads: CASSVGGPSISYNEQFF. The CDR3 nucleotides are TGTGCCAGCAGCGTAGGTGGTCCTTCCATCTCCTACAATGAGCAGTTCTTC. J is TRBJ2-1 and V is TRBV9; D call uncertain. Deletions cut 0 bases from V and 0 bases from J, with 13 bases between. Germline-derived CDR1 and CDR2 are SGDLS and YYNGEE. This CDR3 has 17 residues.

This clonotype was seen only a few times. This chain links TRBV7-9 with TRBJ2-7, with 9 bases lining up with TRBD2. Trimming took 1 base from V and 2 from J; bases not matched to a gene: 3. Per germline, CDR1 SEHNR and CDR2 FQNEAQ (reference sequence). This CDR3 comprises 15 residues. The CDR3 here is CASSLVLAGTYEQYF. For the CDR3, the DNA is TGTGCCAGCAGCTTAGTCCTAGCGGGAACCTACGAGCAGTACTTC.

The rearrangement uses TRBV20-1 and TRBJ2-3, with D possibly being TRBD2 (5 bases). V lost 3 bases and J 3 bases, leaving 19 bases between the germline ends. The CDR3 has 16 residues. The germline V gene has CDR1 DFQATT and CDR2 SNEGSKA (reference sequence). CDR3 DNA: TGCAGTGCTAGTTACGGAGGCTCTGGGTTAACAGATACGCAGTATTTT. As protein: CSASYGGSGLTDTQYF.

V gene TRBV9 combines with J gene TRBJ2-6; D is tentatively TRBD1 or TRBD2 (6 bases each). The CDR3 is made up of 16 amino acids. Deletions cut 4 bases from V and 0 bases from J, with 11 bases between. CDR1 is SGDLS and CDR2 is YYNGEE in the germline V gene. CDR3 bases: TGTGCCAGCAGCATCGGGGGCGACTCTGGGGCCAACGTCCTGACTTTC. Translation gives CASSIGGDSGANVLTF.

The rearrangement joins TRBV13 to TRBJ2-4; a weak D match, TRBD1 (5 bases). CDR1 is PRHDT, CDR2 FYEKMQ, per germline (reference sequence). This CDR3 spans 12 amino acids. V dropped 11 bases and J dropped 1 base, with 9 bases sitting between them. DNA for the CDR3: TGTGCCGCCTCAGGGGCCAAAAACATTCAGTACTTC. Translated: CAASGAKNIQYF.

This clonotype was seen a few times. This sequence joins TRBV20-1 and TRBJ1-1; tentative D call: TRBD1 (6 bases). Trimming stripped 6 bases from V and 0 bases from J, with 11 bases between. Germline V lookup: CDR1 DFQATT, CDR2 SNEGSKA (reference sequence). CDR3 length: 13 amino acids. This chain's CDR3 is CSAKDSLNTEAFF. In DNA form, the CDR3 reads TGCAGTGCCAAGGACAGCCTGAACACTGAAGCTTTCTTT.

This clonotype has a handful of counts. CDR3 coding DNA: TGTGCCAGCCGCCCCGGGGTGGGTAACGGCTACACCTTC. Translating gives CASRPGVGNGYTF. The chain recombines TRBV27 with TRBJ1-2; D not certain. Trimming pared 8 bases from V and 8 bases from J, leaving 18 bases between. Per the germline V gene, CDR1 is MNHEY and CDR2 is SMNVEV (reference sequence). The CDR3 totals 13 residues.

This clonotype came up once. CDR3 DNA: TGTGCCAGCTTCACGGCTTCCTACGAGCAGTACTTC. It is translated as CASFTASYEQYF. The rearrangement uses TRBV27 and TRBJ2-7; no reliable D call. The CDR3 extends over 12 amino acids. CDR1 MNHEY and CDR2 SMNVEV come from the germline V gene (reference sequence). Trimming removed 8 bases from V and 1 base from J, with 9 bases in between.

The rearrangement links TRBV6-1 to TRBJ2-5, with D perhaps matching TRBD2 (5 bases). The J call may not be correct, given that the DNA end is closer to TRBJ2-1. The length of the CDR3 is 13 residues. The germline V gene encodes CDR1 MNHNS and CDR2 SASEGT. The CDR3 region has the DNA TGTGCCAGCAGGCGGGTCTCCTACAATGAGCAGTTCTTC. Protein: CASRRVSYNEQFF.

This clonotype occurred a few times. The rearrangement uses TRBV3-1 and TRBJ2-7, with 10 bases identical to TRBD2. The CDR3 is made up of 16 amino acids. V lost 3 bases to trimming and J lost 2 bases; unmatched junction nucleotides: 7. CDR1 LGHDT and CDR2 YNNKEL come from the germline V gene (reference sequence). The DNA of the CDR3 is TGTGCCAGCAGCCATGTTAGCGGGAGGCGAACCTACGAGCAGTACTTC. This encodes CASSHVSGRRTYEQYF.

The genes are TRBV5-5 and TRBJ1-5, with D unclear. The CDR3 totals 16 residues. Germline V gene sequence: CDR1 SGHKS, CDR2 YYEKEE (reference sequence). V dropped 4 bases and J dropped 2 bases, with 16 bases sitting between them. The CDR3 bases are TGTGCCAGCAGCCGAAAAGTGTCCCGGCGCAATCAGCCCCAGCATTTT. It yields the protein CASSRKVSRRNQPQHF.

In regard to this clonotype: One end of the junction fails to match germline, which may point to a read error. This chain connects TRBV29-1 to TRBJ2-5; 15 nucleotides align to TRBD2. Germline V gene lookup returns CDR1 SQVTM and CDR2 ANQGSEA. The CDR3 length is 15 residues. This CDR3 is CSVEIGLAGGETQDF. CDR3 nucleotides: TGCAGCGTTGAGATCGGACTAGCGGGAGGGGAGACCCAGGACTTC.

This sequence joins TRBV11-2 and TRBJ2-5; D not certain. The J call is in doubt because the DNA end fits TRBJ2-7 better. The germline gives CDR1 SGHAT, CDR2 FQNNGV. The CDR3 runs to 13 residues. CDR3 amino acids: CASSLGLGVEQYF. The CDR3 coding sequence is TGTGCCAGCAGCTTAGGTCTTGGGGTCGAGCAGTACTTC.

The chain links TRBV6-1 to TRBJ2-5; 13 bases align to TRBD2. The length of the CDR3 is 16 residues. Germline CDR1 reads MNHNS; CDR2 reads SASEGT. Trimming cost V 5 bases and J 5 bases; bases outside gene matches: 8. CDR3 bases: TGTGCCAGCAGTCGGGGACTAGCGGGGAGTGGTGAGACCCAGTACTTC. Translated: CASSRGLAGSGETQYF.

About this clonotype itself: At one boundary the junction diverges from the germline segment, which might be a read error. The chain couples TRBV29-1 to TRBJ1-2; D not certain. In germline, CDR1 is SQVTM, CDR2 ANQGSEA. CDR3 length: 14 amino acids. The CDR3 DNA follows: TGCAACGTTGACGAGGCATTAGCTAACTATGGCTACACCTTC. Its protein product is CNVDEALANYGYTF.